This passage covers 31 T cell receptor beta chains from one sample sequenced in a study of blood T cell repertoires in COVID-19. Assay used: immunoSEQ multiplex PCR; TCRdb lists only in-frame clones, some missing. The table has around 270,000 clones, about 85% seen once. What was sequenced was peripheral blood. The receptors were sampled from a man aged 55 to 70 who had recovered from COVID-19.

The CDR3 DNA follows: TGTGCCAGCAGCGTTGGACATTTAGATACGCAGTATTTT. Protein product: CASSVGHLDTQYF. The V gene is TRBV9, the J gene TRBJ2-3, with D possibly matching TRBD1 (5 bases). The CDR3 extends over 13 amino acids. The germline V gene has CDR1 SGDLS and CDR2 YYNGEE. V dropped 2 bases and J dropped 5 bases, with 9 bases sitting between them.

The chain is built from TRBV4-1 and TRBJ2-5, with TRBD2 matching over 7 bases. V shed 2 bases, J shed 2 bases, and the junction held 8 bases outside the gene matches. The germline V gene has CDR1 MGHRA and CDR2 YSYEKL. The CDR3 is made up of 16 amino acids. The DNA of the CDR3 is TGCGCCAGCAGCCAACGAGCTAGCGGACCGCAAGAGACCCAGTACTTC. It translates to CASSQRASGPQETQYF.

The chain is built from TRBV10-1 and TRBJ2-7; the D gene is possibly TRBD2 (5 bases). V was trimmed by 0 bases and J by 2 bases, leaving 8 bases between them. Germline V gene data show CDR1 as WNHNN and CDR2 as SYGVQD (reference sequence). The CDR3 has 14 residues. For the CDR3, the DNA is TGCGCCAGCAGTGAGTCTCTAGCAACCTACGAGCAGTACTTC. It yields the protein CASSESLATYEQYF.

J is TRBJ1-5 and V is TRBV30, with 9 bases fitting TRBD1. Germline loops: CDR1 GTSNPN, CDR2 SVGIG (reference sequence). This CDR3 contains 13 residues. J lost 2 bases, V lost 8 bases, and 4 bases had no gene match. The CDR3 protein is CASTGGGNQPQHF. The CDR3 bases are TGTGCCAGTACAGGGGGCGGCAATCAGCCCCAGCATTTT.

The rearrangement joins TRBV7-9 to TRBJ2-2, with D possibly matching TRBD1 (5 bases). Germline CDR1 and CDR2: SEHNR and FQNEAQ (reference sequence). The CDR3 is made up of 14 amino acids. Trimming shortened V by 5 bases and J by 2 bases, and 9 bases separated the two germline ends. The CDR3 region is CASSPDTNTGELFF. The CDR3 DNA is TGTGCCAGCAGCCCGGACACCAACACCGGGGAGCTGTTTTTT.

The J gene is TRBJ2-7, the V gene TRBV5-8, with 9 positions matching TRBD1. The germline CDR1 and CDR2 sequences are SGHTS and YDEGEE. The V and J ends lost 0 bases and 0 bases, in that order; junction bases with no gene match: 4. The CDR3 extends over 16 amino acids. The CDR3 is CASSLAWDRVSYEQYF. The CDR3 region has the DNA TGTGCCAGCAGCTTGGCCTGGGACAGGGTCTCCTACGAGCAGTACTTC.

The chain uses TRBV6-6 and TRBJ1-6; D is undetermined. Germline CDR1 is MNHNY and CDR2 is SVGAGI (reference sequence). Trimming cost V 6 bases and J 8 bases, with 17 bases left between them. The CDR3 is made up of 15 amino acids. DNA of the CDR3: TGTGCCAGCAGCTATCCGGGTGCTCGGGATTCACCCCTCCACTTT. Translation: CASSYPGARDSPLHF.

The genes are TRBV24-1 and TRBJ2-3; 8 bases are shared with TRBD2. CDR1 is KGHDR and CDR2 is SFDVKD in the germline V gene. There are 18 residues in the CDR3. Losses at the gene ends were 1 base for V and 2 bases for J; bases not matched to a gene: 10. CDR3 coding DNA: TGTGCCACCAGTGATTTAGGCGGGGGGACGCCAAACACAGATACGCAGTATTTT. Residues: CATSDLGGGTPNTDTQYF.

This clone has only one observation. The V gene is TRBV7-3, the J gene TRBJ2-3; a weak D match, TRBD1 (6 bases). Germline loops: CDR1 SGHTA, CDR2 FQGTGA. The CDR3 length is 14 residues. Trimming cost V 2 bases and J 4 bases, with 10 bases left between them. The CDR3 here is CASSLHRVADTQYF. The CDR3 DNA reads TGTGCCAGCAGCTTACACAGGGTGGCAGATACGCAGTATTTT. The full variable domain, with the rest looked up from reference TRBV7-3 and TRBJ2-3, is GAGVSQTPSNKVTEKGKYVELRCDPISGHTALYWYRQSLGQGPEFLIYFQGTGAADDSGLPNDRFFAVRPEGSVSTLKIQRTERGDSAVYLCASSLHRVADTQYFGPGTRLTVL.

The chain recombines TRBV29-1 with TRBJ2-5; D is perhaps TRBD1 (6 bases). Per the germline V gene, CDR1 is SQVTM and CDR2 is ANQGSEA. The CDR3 has 13 amino acids. Deletions cut 3 bases from V and 5 bases from J, with 13 bases between. CDR3: CSVDPRGGETQYF. In nucleotides, the CDR3 is TGCAGCGTTGACCCCAGGGGTGGGGAGACCCAGTACTTC.

This chain links TRBV19 with TRBJ1-5; no reliable D call. CDR3 length equals 12 residues. V was pared by 7 bases and J by 6 bases, with 10 bases between. Germline-derived CDR1 and CDR2 are LNHDA and SQIVND (reference sequence). CDR3 sequence: CASTLRGQPQHF. In DNA form, the CDR3 reads TGTGCCAGTACCCTGCGGGGTCAGCCCCAGCATTTT.

The J gene is TRBJ2-5, the V gene TRBV30, with TRBD2 as a possible D gene (5 bases). Looked up from germline, CDR1 is GTSNPN and CDR2 is SVGIG (reference sequence). There are 14 residues in the CDR3. Trimming cost V 1 base and J 5 bases, with 14 bases left between them. The CDR3 bases are TGTGCCTGGAGTGCTACGGGGTATTTGGAGACCCAGTACTTC. It encodes CAWSATGYLETQYF. The whole variable domain, filled in from reference TRBV30 and TRBJ2-5, reads SQTIHQWPATLVQPVGSPLSLECTVEGTSNPNLYWYRQAAGRGLQLLFYSVGIGQISSEVPQNLSASRPQDRQFILSSKKLLLSDSGFYLCAWSATGYLETQYFGPGTRLLVL.

The chain combines TRBV19 with TRBJ2-4; TRBD1 matches at 8 bases. V shed 7 bases and J 7 bases; nucleotides not matched to a gene: 6. Germline V CDR1 and CDR2: LNHDA, SQIVND (reference sequence). This CDR3 contains 13 residues. The DNA for the CDR3 is TGTGCCAGTATGCCCACAGGGGGTAACATTCAGTACTTC. Protein sequence: CASMPTGGNIQYF.

The chain recombines TRBV7-6 with TRBJ1-6; TRBD1 agrees at 10 bases. The germline gives CDR1 SGHVS, CDR2 FNYEAQ. CDR3 size: 15 residues. The V and J ends lost 2 bases and 7 bases, in that order; junction bases with no gene match: 2. This CDR3 is CASSLRQGANSPLHF. CDR3 bases: TGTGCCAGCAGCTTAAGACAGGGGGCCAATTCACCCCTCCACTTT.

The chain links TRBV29-1 to TRBJ2-1, with 8 positions matching TRBD1. CDR3 size: 13 residues. Per germline, CDR1 SQVTM and CDR2 ANQGSEA. Trimming took 4 bases from V and 15 from J; bases not matched to a gene: 14. The CDR3 region is CSVGVDRAIVRFF. CDR3 coding DNA: TGCAGCGTTGGAGTGGACAGGGCGATTGTTCGGTTCTTC.

J is TRBJ1-6 and V is TRBV5-4, with 7 bases fitting TRBD1. V was clipped by 3 bases and J by 7 bases; unmatched bases: 7. The CDR3 is 15 residues long. The germline gives CDR1 SGHNT, CDR2 YYREEE (reference sequence). CDR3 nucleotides: TGTGCCAGCAGCTCGACGGGACAGTCCAATTCACCCCTCCACTTT. Translation gives CASSSTGQSNSPLHF.

The chain is built from TRBV11-3 and TRBJ2-1; TRBD2 aligns across 11 bases. Germline trimming cut 1 base from V and 8 bases from J; bases unmatched to any gene: 10. Germline CDR1 SGHNT, CDR2 YENEEA. The CDR3 has 17 amino acids. The CDR3 loop reads CASSLVGSGGAQDEQFF. The CDR3 region has the DNA TGTGCCAGCAGCTTAGTGGGTAGCGGGGGGGCCCAGGATGAGCAGTTCTTC. The entire variable domain, with the rest obtained from reference TRBV11-3 and TRBJ2-1, is as follows: EAGVVQSPRYKIIEKKQPVAFWCNPISGHNTLYWYLQNLGQGPELLIRYENEEAVDDSQLPKDRFSAERLKGVDSTLKIQPAELGDSAVYLCASSLVGSGGAQDEQFFGPGTRLTVL.

A single count supports this clone. This chain links TRBV6-5 with TRBJ1-2, with 8 bases matching TRBD1. The J segment lost 6 bases and the V segment lost 5 bases, leaving 11 bases of the junction unmatched. The CDR3 length is 15 residues. Germline values: CDR1 MNHEY, CDR2 SVGAGI. The CDR3 DNA sequence: TGTGCCAGCAGTACGTCCGGGACAGGCTCTGATGGCTACACCTTC. Translated, it gives CASSTSGTGSDGYTF.

The rearrangement links TRBV27 to TRBJ2-1, with 15 nucleotides matching TRBD2. CDR1 MNHEY and CDR2 SMNVEV come from the germline V gene (reference sequence). The CDR3 sequence is 19 residues long. Trimming took 2 bases from V and 3 from J; bases not matched to a gene: 8. The CDR3, as DNA: TGTGCCAGCAGTTTAAGGGGGACTAGCGGGGGGAATTTCTACAATGAGCAGTTCTTC. Amino acid sequence: CASSLRGTSGGNFYNEQFF.

In this sample, this clone turned up once. This chain connects TRBV19 to TRBJ2-1, with TRBD2 identical over 10 bases. The CDR3 contains 15 residues. Germline CDR1 is LNHDA and CDR2 is SQIVND (reference sequence). With 2 bases clipped from V and 6 bases from J, the junction kept 4 bases outside the gene matches. The CDR3 sequence is CASSIQRGGLNEQFF. Here the CDR3 DNA reads TGTGCCAGTAGTATACAGCGGGGGGGCCTCAATGAGCAGTTCTTC.

The rearrangement uses TRBV4-2 and TRBJ2-2, with D maybe TRBD1 (6 bases). With 1 base removed from V and 2 bases from J, the gap between germline ends came to 14 bases. The CDR3 sequence is 17 residues long. Germline V CDR1 and CDR2: LGHNA, YNFKEQ. Here the CDR3 DNA reads TGTGCCAGCAGCCAAGGTGTCGGACAGATAAACACCGGGGAGCTGTTTTTT. Its protein product is CASSQGVGQINTGELFF.

The CDR3 reads CASSPAWVSGGAAEQFF. CDR3 bases: TGTGCCAGCAGCCCCGCCTGGGTTAGCGGGGGGGCCGCTGAGCAGTTCTTC. This chain joins TRBV5-8 and TRBJ2-1, with 11 bases aligning to TRBD2. Germline values: CDR1 SGHTS, CDR2 YDEGEE. CDR3 length equals 17 residues. Trimming cost V 4 bases and J 9 bases; bases outside gene matches: 15.

The rearrangement uses TRBV7-9 and TRBJ2-3, with 8 positions matching TRBD2. Germline loops: CDR1 SEHNR, CDR2 FQNEAQ (reference sequence). V trimming: 0 bases; J trimming: 2 bases; junction bases outside the gene matches: 7. The CDR3 length is 17 residues. CDR3 sequence (DNA): TGTGCCAGCAGCTTAGCGGTCGGGGGGGCTTACACAGATACGCAGTATTTT. Translation gives CASSLAVGGAYTDTQYF.

The chain uses TRBV27 and TRBJ1-1, with a tentative D call TRBD1 (6 bases). There are 14 residues in the CDR3. Looked up from germline, CDR1 is MNHEY and CDR2 is SMNVEV (reference sequence). V was pared by 2 bases and J by 8 bases, with 15 bases between. CDR3 DNA sequence: TGTGCCAGCAGTTTACTTCTTGGGGGCTCAGAAGCTTTCTTT. Amino acid sequence: CASSLLLGGSEAFF.

The chain joins TRBV7-2 to TRBJ1-1, with 8 bases fitting TRBD1. Unmatched junction bases numbered 10, after V lost 5 bases and J lost 2 bases. Germline V CDR1 and CDR2: SGHTA, FQGNSA. CDR3 length: 16 residues. The CDR3 nucleotides read TGTGCCAGCAGCCTCGTGACAGGGGCCCTAAACACTGAAGCTTTCTTT. It yields the protein CASSLVTGALNTEAFF.

Here the CDR3 reads CASRALSGNTIYF. CDR3 coding DNA: TGTGCCAGCAGGGCCTTATCTGGAAACACCATATATTTT. The V gene is TRBV6-5, the J gene TRBJ1-3; D unclear. The CDR3 runs to 13 residues. CDR1 is MNHEY and CDR2 is SVGAGI in the germline V gene. Trimming removed 6 bases at V and 1 base at J, with 7 bases between.

This chain links TRBV19 with TRBJ2-1; possible D gene TRBD1, 5 bases. Germline V CDR1 and CDR2: LNHDA, SQIVND (reference sequence). This CDR3 comprises 15 residues. Trimming left V 3 bases short and J 1 base short, with 10 bases between. The chain's CDR3 is CASSMGPRSYNEQFF. The CDR3, as DNA: TGTGCCAGTAGTATGGGGCCGAGATCCTACAATGAGCAGTTCTTC.

This clone was seen many times. The rearrangement links TRBV11-2 to TRBJ2-5; tentative D call: TRBD2 (7 bases). Germline-derived CDR1 and CDR2 are SGHAT and FQNNGV. The CDR3 runs 15 residues. The V gene lost 6 bases and the J gene lost 4 bases, with 18 bases spanning the gap. Here the CDR3 reads CASRSLGGAAETQYF. The DNA for the CDR3 is TGTGCCAGCAGATCCCTAGGGGGGGCCGCAGAGACCCAGTACTTC.

The chain joins TRBV7-8 to TRBJ2-3, with TRBD2 matching 8 bases. With 1 base clipped from V and 1 base from J, the junction kept 4 bases outside the gene matches. From germline, CDR1 is SGHVS and CDR2 FQNEAQ. CDR3 length: 16 amino acids. CDR3 sequence reads: CASSLGGLGGTDTQYF. DNA for the CDR3: TGTGCCAGCAGCTTAGGGGGACTAGGGGGCACAGATACGCAGTATTTT.

The rearrangement links TRBV7-2 to TRBJ2-7, with D tentatively TRBD1 (8 bases). The germline V gene has CDR1 SGHTA and CDR2 FQGNSA. This CDR3 is built from 15 residues. Deletions cut 5 bases from V and 5 bases from J, with 19 bases between. Here the CDR3 reads CASSLDRVSGNEQYF. Here the CDR3 DNA reads TGTGCCAGCAGCCTGGACAGGGTAAGCGGGAACGAGCAGTACTTC.

The chain recombines TRBV19 with TRBJ1-1; 7 positions agree with TRBD1. Germline assignment: CDR1 LNHDA and CDR2 SQIVND (reference sequence). CDR3 length: 16 amino acids. V shed 7 bases and J 4 bases; nucleotides not matched to a gene: 15. The chain's CDR3 is CASNGGQPSTRTEAFF. The CDR3 DNA reads as TGTGCCAGTAACGGGGGACAGCCCTCGACTCGCACTGAAGCTTTCTTT.